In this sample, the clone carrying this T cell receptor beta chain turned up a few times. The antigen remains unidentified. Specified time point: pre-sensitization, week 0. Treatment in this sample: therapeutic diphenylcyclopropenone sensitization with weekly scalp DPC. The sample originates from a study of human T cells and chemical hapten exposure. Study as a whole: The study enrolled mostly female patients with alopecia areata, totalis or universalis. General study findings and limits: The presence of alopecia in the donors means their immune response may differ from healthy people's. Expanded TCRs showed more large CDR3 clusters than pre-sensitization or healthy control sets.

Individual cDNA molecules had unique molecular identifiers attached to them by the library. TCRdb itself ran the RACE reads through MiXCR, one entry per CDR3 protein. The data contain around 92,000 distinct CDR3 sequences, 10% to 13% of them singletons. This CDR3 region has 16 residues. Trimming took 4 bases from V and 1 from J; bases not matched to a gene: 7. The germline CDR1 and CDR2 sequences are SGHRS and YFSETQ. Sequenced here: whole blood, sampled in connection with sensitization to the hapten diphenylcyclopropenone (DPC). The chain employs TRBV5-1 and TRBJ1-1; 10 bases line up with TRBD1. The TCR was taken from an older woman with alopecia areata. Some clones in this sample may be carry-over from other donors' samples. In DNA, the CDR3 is TGCGCCAGCAGCGTGGGACAGGGGTCGTGGAACACTGAAGCTTTCTTT. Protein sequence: CASSVGQGSWNTEAFF.